The present T cell receptor (beta chain) was sequenced within a study of T cell responses to AZD1222 COVID-19 vaccine. Germline assignment: CDR1 SGDLS and CDR2 YYNGEE. Trimming took off 1 base at V and 4 bases at J, with 14 bases between the two ends. The CDR3 sequence is 16 residues long. TCRdb's copy holds only in-frame clones and misses some; the assay was immunoSEQ multiplex PCR. The table has more than 95,000 clones, approximately 80% seen once; the top ten hold roughly a quarter. This clonotype was obtained from an adult who received the AZD1222 COVID-19 vaccine. V usage is TRBV9 and J usage is TRBJ2-2; possibly TRBD1 or TRBD2 for D (5 bases each). Sequenced material: peripheral blood, taken 28 days after the second AZD1222 dose. CDR3 DNA sequence: TGTGCCAGCAGCGTATGGGCCGGGGCGATCACCGGGGAGCTGTTTTTT. Translated: CASSVWAGAITGELFF.